The next 6 T cell receptor beta chains were all read from a single sample in a study of technical replicates of blood from a few donors. Here immunoSEQ multiplex PCR was the method, and the copy in TCRdb shows in-frame clones only, minus some. There are about 81,000 clones in the sample; 95% to 97% occur only once, and more than 0.15% lies in the top ten. Material for sequencing was T cells isolated from PBMCs. These receptors came from a human donor in good health.

This chain connects TRBV5-1 to TRBJ2-7, with 7 bases identical to TRBD2. The CDR3 covers 15 residues. Per the germline V gene, CDR1 is SGHRS and CDR2 is YFSETQ. V lost 4 bases, J lost 2 bases, and 9 bases stayed unmatched. CDR3 in DNA: TGCGCCAGCAGCCGACTAGCCTCTACGACCTACGAGCAGTACTTC. Translating gives CASSRLASTTYEQYF.

The chain is built from TRBV28 and TRBJ2-1; D gene ambiguous. V was clipped by 5 bases and J by 7 bases, with 15 bases between them. The CDR3 consists of 14 residues. Germline CDR1 is MDHEN and CDR2 is SYDVKM. CDR3 coding DNA: TGTGCCAGCAGTCCTAATCCAATACGGAATGAGCAGTTCTTC. The encoded protein is CASSPNPIRNEQFF. The entire variable domain, with the rest obtained from reference TRBV28 and TRBJ2-1, is as follows: DVKVTQSSRYLVKRTGEKVFLECVQDMDHENMFWYRQDPGLGLRLIYFSYDVKMKEKGDIPEGYSVSREKKERFSLILESASTNQTSMYLCASSPNPIRNEQFFGPGTRLTVL.

The V call is TRBV7-9, the J call TRBJ2-2, with TRBD1 matching 7 bases. V lost 8 bases and J lost 1; bases outside the gene matches: 1. CDR1 is SEHNR and CDR2 is FQNEAQ in the germline V gene (reference sequence). CDR3 length: 13 amino acids. The CDR3 sequence is CASGDRNTGELFF. In nucleotides, the CDR3 is TGTGCCAGCGGGGACAGGAACACCGGGGAGCTGTTTTTT.

The chain employs TRBV5-5 and TRBJ1-5; a weak D match, TRBD1 (6 bases). The CDR3 runs 15 residues. In germline, CDR1 is SGHKS, CDR2 YYEKEE (reference sequence). The V and J ends lost 2 bases and 1 base respectively, with 10 bases between them. In DNA form, the CDR3 reads TGTGCCAGCAGCTTTGACGACAGGAGCAATCAGCCCCAGCATTTT. Translated: CASSFDDRSNQPQHF.

The rearrangement joins TRBV19 to TRBJ2-3; D ambiguous. CDR3 length: 13 residues. From germline, CDR1 is LNHDA and CDR2 SQIVND (reference sequence). V shed 11 bases and J shed 1 base, with 13 bases lying between them. DNA of the CDR3: TGTGCCTCGCGGCAGTTTGGCACAGATACGCAGTATTTT. Translation gives CASRQFGTDTQYF.

The V and J genes are TRBV28 and TRBJ2-5, with 9 bases identical to TRBD1. J lost 4 bases, V lost 6 bases, and 6 bases had no gene match. The CDR3 covers 14 residues. Germline-derived CDR1 and CDR2 are MDHEN and SYDVKM. The CDR3 protein is CASSLQGASETQYF. The CDR3 DNA is TGTGCCAGCAGCCTACAGGGGGCATCAGAGACCCAGTACTTC.